The 31 T cell receptor beta chains below all came from one sample that was sequenced in a study of T cell clonotyping in hematopoietic cell transplantation. This table comes from immunoSEQ multiplex PCR, and its TCRdb copy is limited to in-frame clones, with some not included. The sample consists of about 2,600 clones, approximately 80% of them appearing once. The specimen was peripheral blood mononuclear cells, collected 180 days after allogeneic stem cell transplant. The origin of the receptors is a male patient between 60 and 69 years old who had an allogeneic stem cell transplant, so T cells may come from the graft donor. Some clones in this sample may be carry-over from other donors' samples.

The chain carries TRBV6-5 and TRBJ2-1; perhaps TRBD1 as D (6 bases). Germline V gives CDR1 MNHEY, CDR2 SVGAGI. V gave up 3 bases and J gave up 4 bases, with 10 bases separating them. The CDR3 has 14 amino acids. CDR3 DNA: TGTGCCAGCAGTTATACAGGGAGATACAATGAGCAGTTCTTC. Encoded protein: CASSYTGRYNEQFF.

DNA of the CDR3: TGTGCCAGCAGCTTCGGCATCCAAGAGACCCAGTACTTC. Its protein product is CASSFGIQETQYF. V is TRBV7-9 and J is TRBJ2-5; D is unresolved. The V gene lost 3 bases and the J gene lost 1 base, with 6 bases spanning the gap. The germline gives CDR1 SEHNR, CDR2 FQNEAQ (reference sequence). The CDR3 is 13 amino acids.

The gene calls are TRBV28 and TRBJ2-7; 9 nucleotides match TRBD1. Germline CDR1 MDHEN, CDR2 SYDVKM. The CDR3 sequence is 13 residues long. After removal of 3 bases from V and 7 bases from J, the junction contained 4 bases not matched to a gene. DNA of the CDR3: TGTGCCAGCAGTTTCCGGACAGGGGAGGAGCAGTACTTC. This sequence encodes CASSFRTGEEQYF. The entire variable domain, with the rest obtained from reference TRBV28 and TRBJ2-7, is as follows: DVKVTQSSRYLVKRTGEKVFLECVQDMDHENMFWYRQDPGLGLRLIYFSYDVKMKEKGDIPEGYSVSREKKERFSLILESASTNQTSMYLCASSFRTGEEQYFGPGTRLTVT.

The chain is built from TRBV6-5 and TRBJ2-2; D is possibly TRBD1 (5 bases). The CDR3 spans 13 residues. Germline V gene sequence: CDR1 MNHEY, CDR2 SVGAGI. V lost 6 bases, J lost 4 bases, and 9 bases lay in between. The CDR3 nucleotides are TGTGCCAGCAGAACAGGAGCCACCGGGGAGCTGTTTTTT. As protein: CASRTGATGELFF.

This clone was seen only once. The V and J genes are TRBV30 and TRBJ2-3; 7 nucleotides match TRBD1. The CDR3 has 13 residues. Unmatched junction bases numbered 2, after V lost 4 bases and J lost 1 base. From germline, CDR1 is GTSNPN and CDR2 SVGIG (reference sequence). DNA of the CDR3: TGTGCCTGGAATACAGGGGGCACAGATACGCAGTATTTT. Amino acids: CAWNTGGTDTQYF. The full variable domain, its missing parts supplied by reference TRBV30 and TRBJ2-3, is SQTIHQWPATLVQPVGSPLSLECTVEGTSNPNLYWYRQAAGRGLQLLFYSVGIGQISSEVPQNLSASRPQDRQFILSSKKLLLSDSGFYLCAWNTGGTDTQYFGPGTRLTVL.

The CDR3 region is CAISRETSYNEQFF. The CDR3, as DNA: TGTGCCATCAGCCGGGAAACCTCCTACAATGAGCAGTTCTTC. The J gene is TRBJ2-1, the V gene TRBV10-3; D might be TRBD2 (5 bases). The germline V and J ends were trimmed by 6 bases and 0 bases, with 9 bases remaining between them. The CDR3 is 14 residues long. The V gene's germline CDR1 is ENHRY and CDR2 SYGVKD.

This clone came up a few times. The V gene is TRBV6-1, the J gene TRBJ1-1; D possibly corresponds to TRBD1 (5 bases). Germline CDR1 and CDR2: MNHNS and SASEGT. The ends were cut back, 9 bases at V and 11 bases at J, with 13 bases in the middle. The CDR3 has 10 residues. This CDR3 is CASGPGIAFF. CDR3 nucleotides: TGTGCCAGTGGGCCAGGGATCGCTTTCTTT.

The chain has TRBV30 and TRBJ1-6; possibly TRBD1 for D (5 bases). The germline CDR1 and CDR2 sequences are GTSNPN and SVGIG (reference sequence). CDR3 length equals 14 residues. Deletions cut 5 bases from V and 5 bases from J, with 13 bases between. The CDR3 reads CAWGTEVNNSPLHF. The CDR3 DNA is TGTGCCTGGGGGACGGAGGTCAATAATTCACCCCTCCACTTT.

The chain links TRBV6-5 to TRBJ1-2; no clear D gene. The CDR3 extends over 13 amino acids. Germline-derived CDR1 and CDR2 are MNHEY and SVGAGI. The CDR3 nucleotides read TGTGCTACCAGAGGAGGTCGAGCGGGGGGCTACACCTTC. It specifies CATRGGRAGGYTF.

This clone was seen a few times. The V and J genes are TRBV7-3 and TRBJ1-1; D gene ambiguous. CDR1 and CDR2 from the germline V gene are SGHTA and FQGTGA. V dropped 5 bases and J dropped 1 base, with 8 bases sitting between them. This CDR3 spans 13 amino acids. The CDR3 DNA follows: TGTGCCAGCAGCAGCGTAGGGAACACTGAAGCTTTCTTT. Its protein product is CASSSVGNTEAFF.

This sequence joins TRBV6-5 and TRBJ1-2; D may be TRBD1 (5 bases). The germline V and J ends were trimmed by 4 bases and 6 bases, with 12 bases remaining between them. From germline, CDR1 is MNHEY and CDR2 SVGAGI. CDR3 length: 13 residues. The CDR3 sequence: CASSLGTRDGYTF. For the CDR3, the DNA is TGTGCCAGCAGTTTGGGGACTCGGGATGGCTACACCTTC.

The chain joins TRBV7-2 to TRBJ1-1; D is unresolved. Trimming pared 6 bases from V and 0 bases from J, leaving 8 bases between. CDR3 length: 13 amino acids. Germline V gene data show CDR1 as SGHTA and CDR2 as FQGNSA. CDR3 nucleotide sequence: TGTGCCAGCAGGCTTCCGGTGAACACTGAAGCTTTCTTT. Residues: CASRLPVNTEAFF.

The chain has TRBV10-3 and TRBJ1-2; no definite D call. The V gene lost 6 bases and the J gene lost 3 bases, with 8 bases spanning the gap. CDR3 length: 12 amino acids. In germline, CDR1 is ENHRY, CDR2 SYGVKD. The CDR3 loop is CAISAADYGYTF. In DNA, the CDR3 is TGTGCCATCAGCGCGGCCGACTATGGCTACACCTTC.

The V call is TRBV6-6, the J call TRBJ1-5; 7 positions match TRBD1. The CDR3 contains 13 residues. Trimming cost V 9 bases and J 6 bases; bases outside gene matches: 8. Germline V gives CDR1 MNHNY, CDR2 SVGAGI (reference sequence). The CDR3: CASSGTEGQPQHF. Written as DNA, the CDR3 is TGTGCCAGTTCCGGGACAGAGGGTCAGCCCCAGCATTTT.

The chain carries TRBV19 and TRBJ2-3; D may match TRBD1 or TRBD2 (6 bases each). Trimming removed 0 bases at V and 9 bases at J, with 19 bases between. CDR1 is LNHDA, CDR2 SQIVND, per germline (reference sequence). This CDR3 region has 16 residues. The CDR3 sequence is CASSIDGGPTGKTQYF. In nucleotides, the CDR3 is TGTGCCAGTAGTATAGATGGGGGGCCCACGGGTAAAACGCAGTATTTT.

This clone was seen once. The gene calls are TRBV30 and TRBJ1-1; D is uncertain. V was cut by 8 bases and J by 5 bases, with 18 bases left in between. Germline V gene lookup returns CDR1 GTSNPN and CDR2 SVGIG (reference sequence). This CDR3 contains 13 residues. Here the CDR3 reads CARDKWGETEAFF. CDR3 sequence (DNA): TGTGCCCGCGACAAGTGGGGAGAGACTGAAGCTTTCTTT.

The rearrangement joins TRBV28 to TRBJ2-7; 9 positions agree with TRBD2. Germline loops: CDR1 MDHEN, CDR2 SYDVKM. The junction had 6 bases not matched to a gene; V was cut back by 4 bases and J by 2 bases. The CDR3 runs 15 residues. CDR3: CASSSGPSGTYEQYF. CDR3 in DNA: TGTGCCAGCAGTTCCGGGCCTAGCGGGACCTACGAGCAGTACTTC.

J is TRBJ1-2 and V is TRBV5-6, with TRBD1 matching 7 bases. Germline V gene sequence: CDR1 SGHDT, CDR2 YYEEEE. This CDR3 region has 17 residues. Trimming took 0 bases from V and 4 from J; bases not matched to a gene: 12. CDR3 DNA: TGTGCCAGCAGCTTGGAGACCTCACAGGGGCGGTCCTATGGCTACACCTTC. Translated: CASSLETSQGRSYGYTF. Using reference TRBV5-6 and TRBJ1-2 for the parts outside the CDR3, the full variable domain is DAGVTQSPTHLIKTRGQQVTLRCSPKSGHDTVSWYQQALGQGPQFIFQYYEEEERQRGNFPDRFSGHQFPNYSSELNVNALLLGDSALYLCASSLETSQGRSYGYTFGSGTRLTVV.

CDR3 residues: CASRTGLGGVDTQYF. The DNA of the CDR3 is TGTGCCAGCCGAACCGGGTTGGGGGGGGTGGATACGCAGTATTTT. The chain is built from TRBV2 and TRBJ2-3, with TRBD2 identical over 7 bases. In germline, CDR1 is SNHLY, CDR2 FYNNEI. The CDR3 consists of 15 residues. V gave up 8 bases and J gave up 6 bases; unmatched junction bases: 14.

V is TRBV25-1 and J is TRBJ1-5; a weak D match, TRBD1 (5 bases). CDR1 and CDR2 (germline): MGHDK, SYGVNS. The CDR3 is 14 amino acids. Trimming took 1 base from V and 7 from J, leaving 11 bases between them. The CDR3 sequence is CASSESTGPQPQHF. For the CDR3, the DNA is TGTGCCAGCAGTGAATCCACAGGACCACAGCCCCAGCATTTT.

The gene calls are TRBV25-1 and TRBJ2-6; D is possibly TRBD1 (5 bases). Trimming removed 4 bases at V and 0 bases at J, with 10 bases between. Germline CDR1 and CDR2: MGHDK and SYGVNS. CDR3 length: 16 residues. CDR3 bases: TGTGCCAGCAGTGGCCCCGACAGCTCTGGGGCCAACGTCCTGACTTTC. Translated: CASSGPDSSGANVLTF.

This clone has a single count. The chain employs TRBV10-3 and TRBJ2-7; 9 bases agree with TRBD1. The CDR3 is made up of 15 amino acids. The V gene end was trimmed by 4 bases and the J gene end by 3 bases; junction bases not matched to a gene: 7. Germline V gene sequence: CDR1 ENHRY, CDR2 SYGVKD. The CDR3 protein is CAISGGTGLIYEQYF. The CDR3, as DNA: TGTGCCATCAGTGGGGGGACAGGGTTAATCTACGAGCAGTACTTC.

The V and J genes are TRBV30 and TRBJ1-5, with 8 bases that match TRBD1. The J segment lost 5 bases and the V segment lost 2 bases, leaving 5 bases of the junction unmatched. There are 14 residues in the CDR3. CDR1 GTSNPN and CDR2 SVGIG come from the germline V gene (reference sequence). The CDR3 DNA follows: TGTGCCTGGAGTAGCGGACAGGGAGATCAGCCCCAGCATTTT. Protein product: CAWSSGQGDQPQHF.

This clone occurred a few times. The V call is TRBV23-1, the J call TRBJ2-1; 7 positions match TRBD1. TRBV23-1 is noted as an ORF with a role that remains uncertain. CDR3 length: 16 amino acids. Trimming removed 6 bases from V and 8 bases from J; junction bases left unmatched: 16. The CDR3 here is CASSPTDRERPHEQFF. CDR3 DNA: TGCGCCAGCAGCCCCACCGACAGGGAGAGACCTCATGAGCAGTTCTTC.

This clone came up once. V and J are TRBV4-1 and TRBJ1-2; D is unclear. The CDR3 covers 14 residues. Germline assignment: CDR1 MGHRA and CDR2 YSYEKL. V lost 0 bases to trimming and J lost 2 bases, with 7 bases between them. CDR3 bases: TGCGCCAGCAGCCAAGATTGGAGCAACTATGGCTACACCTTC. Translation gives CASSQDWSNYGYTF.

The chain combines TRBV30 with TRBJ1-4; no reliable D call. CDR3 length equals 15 residues. Germline V lookup: CDR1 GTSNPN, CDR2 SVGIG (reference sequence). V lost 0 bases to trimming and J lost 1 base, with 9 bases between them. The CDR3 protein is CAWSVAWVTNEKLFF. The DNA of the CDR3 is TGTGCCTGGAGTGTAGCGTGGGTAACTAATGAAAAACTGTTTTTT.

The J gene is TRBJ1-1, the V gene TRBV10-3, with unresolved D. The CDR3 covers 13 residues. CDR1 ENHRY and CDR2 SYGVKD come from the germline V gene. Trimming took off 4 bases at V and 1 base at J, with 7 bases between the two ends. CDR3 residues: CAISVTQNTEAFF. The DNA of the CDR3 is TGTGCCATCAGTGTAACTCAGAACACTGAAGCTTTCTTT.

This clone is large. This same CDR3 is encoded by further DNA sequences in the sample. The chain combines TRBV4-3 with TRBJ1-1; D is ambiguous. Trimming removed 1 base at V and 1 base at J, with 4 bases between. Germline CDR1 is LGHNA and CDR2 is YSLEER. The CDR3 loop spans 13 amino acids. Here the CDR3 reads CASSQAGNTEAFF. CDR3 bases: TGCGCCAGCAGCCAAGCCGGGAACACTGAAGCTTTCTTT.

The chain joins TRBV19 to TRBJ2-2, with 10 bases that match TRBD1. V was pared by 4 bases and J by 5 bases, with 7 bases of the junction left unmatched. CDR1 LNHDA and CDR2 SQIVND come from the germline V gene (reference sequence). This CDR3 spans 16 amino acids. For the CDR3, the DNA is TGTGCCAGTAGTACCCCTGTGGGACAGGGGACCGGGGAGCTGTTTTTT. This translates into CASSTPVGQGTGELFF.

This chain links TRBV7-2 with TRBJ2-7; tentatively, D is TRBD1 or TRBD2 (6 bases each). The CDR3 runs to 16 residues. V lost 7 bases to trimming and J lost 0 bases, with 19 bases between them. CDR1 is SGHTA, CDR2 FQGNSA, per germline. The CDR3 DNA sequence: TGTGCCAGCAACCCAGGAGGGACATGGAGCTCCTACGAGCAGTACTTC. This sequence encodes CASNPGGTWSSYEQYF.

V usage is TRBV6-6 and J usage is TRBJ1-5; D not resolved. The CDR3 extends over 14 amino acids. V lost 8 bases to trimming and J lost 0 bases, with 11 bases between them. From germline, CDR1 is MNHNY and CDR2 SVGAGI (reference sequence). The CDR3: CASVLGYSNQPQHF. CDR3 nucleotide sequence: TGTGCCAGCGTCCTCGGTTATAGCAATCAGCCCCAGCATTTT.